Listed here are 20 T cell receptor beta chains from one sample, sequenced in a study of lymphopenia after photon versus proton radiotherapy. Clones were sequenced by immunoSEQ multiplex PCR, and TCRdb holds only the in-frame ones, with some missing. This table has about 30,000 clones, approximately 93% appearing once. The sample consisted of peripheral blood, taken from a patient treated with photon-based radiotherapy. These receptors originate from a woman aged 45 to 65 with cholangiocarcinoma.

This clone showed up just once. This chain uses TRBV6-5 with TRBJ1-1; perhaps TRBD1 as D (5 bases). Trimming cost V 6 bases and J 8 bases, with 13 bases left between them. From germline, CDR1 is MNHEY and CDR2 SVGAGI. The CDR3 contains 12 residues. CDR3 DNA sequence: TGTGCCAGCAGGCCAACCGGGGGGGAAGCTTTCTTT. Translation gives CASRPTGGEAFF.

The CDR3 here is CASSLSTGQETQYF. In DNA, the CDR3 is TGTGCCAGCTCACTCTCGACAGGACAAGAGACCCAGTACTTC. The rearrangement joins TRBV18 to TRBJ2-5; maybe TRBD1 (6 bases). The CDR3 covers 14 residues. Germline assignment: CDR1 KGHSH and CDR2 LQKENI. V shed 4 bases and J shed 2 bases, with 11 bases lying between them.

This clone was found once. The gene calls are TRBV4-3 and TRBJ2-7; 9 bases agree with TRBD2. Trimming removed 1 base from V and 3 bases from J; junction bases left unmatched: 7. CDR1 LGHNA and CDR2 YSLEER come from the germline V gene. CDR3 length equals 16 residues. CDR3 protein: CASSQVMLAGYYEQYF. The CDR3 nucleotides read TGCGCCAGCAGCCAAGTAATGCTAGCGGGGTACTACGAGCAGTACTTC.

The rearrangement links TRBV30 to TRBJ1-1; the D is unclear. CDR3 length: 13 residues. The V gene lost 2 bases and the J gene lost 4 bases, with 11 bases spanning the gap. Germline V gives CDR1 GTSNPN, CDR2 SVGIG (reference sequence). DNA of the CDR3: TGTGCCTGGAGTAATGGGGTCGGCACTGAAGCTTTCTTT. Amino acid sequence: CAWSNGVGTEAFF.

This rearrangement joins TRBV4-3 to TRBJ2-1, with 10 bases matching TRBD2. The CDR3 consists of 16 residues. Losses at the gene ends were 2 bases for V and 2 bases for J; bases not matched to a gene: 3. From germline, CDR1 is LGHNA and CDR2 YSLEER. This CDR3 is CASSQQTSGAYNEQFF. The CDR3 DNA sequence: TGCGCCAGCAGCCAACAAACTAGCGGGGCCTACAATGAGCAGTTCTTC.

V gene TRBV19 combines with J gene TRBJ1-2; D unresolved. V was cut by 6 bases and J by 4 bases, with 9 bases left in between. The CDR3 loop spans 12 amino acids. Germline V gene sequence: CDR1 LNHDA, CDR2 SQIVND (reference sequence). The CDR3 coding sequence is TGTGCCAGTAGGGGCCGGGGCTATGGCTACACCTTC. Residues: CASRGRGYGYTF.

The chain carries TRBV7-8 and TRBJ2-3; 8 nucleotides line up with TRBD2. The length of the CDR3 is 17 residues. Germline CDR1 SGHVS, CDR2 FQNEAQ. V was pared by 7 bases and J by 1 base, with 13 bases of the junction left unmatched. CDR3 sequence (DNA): TGTGCCAGCACCCCCTCCGGACTAGCCGCGGGCACAGATACGCAGTATTTT. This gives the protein CASTPSGLAAGTDTQYF.

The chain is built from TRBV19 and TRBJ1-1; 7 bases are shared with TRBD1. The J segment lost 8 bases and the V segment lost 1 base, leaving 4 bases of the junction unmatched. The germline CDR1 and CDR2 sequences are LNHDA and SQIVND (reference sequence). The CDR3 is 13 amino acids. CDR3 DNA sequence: TGTGCCAGTAGTATAGGGACAGGATCAGAAGCTTTCTTT. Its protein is CASSIGTGSEAFF.

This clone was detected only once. The CDR3 sequence is CASSFTFSGANVLTF. CDR3 nucleotide sequence: TGTGCCAGTAGTTTCACGTTCTCTGGGGCCAACGTCCTGACTTTC. The chain is built from TRBV19 and TRBJ2-6; no reliable D call. Trimming removed 5 bases from V and 0 bases from J, with 8 bases in between. CDR3 length equals 15 residues. Germline-derived CDR1 and CDR2 are LNHDA and SQIVND (reference sequence).

CDR3 sequence (DNA): TGCGCCAGCAGCTTGATCACTAGCGGGGGGACGGAGACCCAGTACTTC. Translated: CASSLITSGGTETQYF. The rearrangement uses TRBV5-1 and TRBJ2-5; 12 bases are shared with TRBD2. Trimming at V came to 1 base and at J to 5 bases, leaving 6 bases not matched to a gene. The CDR3 has 16 residues. The germline CDR1 and CDR2 sequences are SGHRS and YFSETQ.

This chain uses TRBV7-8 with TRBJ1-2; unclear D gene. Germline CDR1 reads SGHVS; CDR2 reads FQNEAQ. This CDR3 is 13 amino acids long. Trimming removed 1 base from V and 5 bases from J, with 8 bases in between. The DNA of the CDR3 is TGTGCCAGCAGCTTAGGCGGGGAATATGGCTACACCTTC. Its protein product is CASSLGGEYGYTF. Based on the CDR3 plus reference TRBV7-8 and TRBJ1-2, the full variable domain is GAGVSQSPRYKVAKRGQDVALRCDPISGHVSLFWYQQALGQGPEFLTYFQNEAQLDKSGLPSDRFFAERPEGSVSTLKIQRTQQEDSAVYLCASSLGGEYGYTFGSGTRLTVV.

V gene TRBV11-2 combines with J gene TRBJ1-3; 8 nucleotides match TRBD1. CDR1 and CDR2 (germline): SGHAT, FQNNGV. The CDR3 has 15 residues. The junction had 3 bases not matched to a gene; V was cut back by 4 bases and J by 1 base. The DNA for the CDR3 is TGTGCCAGCAGCTCGCGACAGGGGTCTGGAAACACCATATATTTT. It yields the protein CASSSRQGSGNTIYF.

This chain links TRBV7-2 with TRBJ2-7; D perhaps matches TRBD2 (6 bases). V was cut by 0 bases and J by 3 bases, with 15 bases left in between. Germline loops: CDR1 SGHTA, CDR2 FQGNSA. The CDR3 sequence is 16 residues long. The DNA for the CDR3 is TGTGCCAGCAGCTTAGCGCTCGGGGGTTCTCGCTACGAGCAGTACTTC. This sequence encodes CASSLALGGSRYEQYF.

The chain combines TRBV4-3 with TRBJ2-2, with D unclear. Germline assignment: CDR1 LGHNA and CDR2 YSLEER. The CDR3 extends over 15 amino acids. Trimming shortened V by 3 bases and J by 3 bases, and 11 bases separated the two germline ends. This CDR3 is CASSQSPVDTGELFF. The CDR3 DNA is TGCGCCAGCAGCCAGAGCCCAGTGGACACCGGGGAGCTGTTTTTT.

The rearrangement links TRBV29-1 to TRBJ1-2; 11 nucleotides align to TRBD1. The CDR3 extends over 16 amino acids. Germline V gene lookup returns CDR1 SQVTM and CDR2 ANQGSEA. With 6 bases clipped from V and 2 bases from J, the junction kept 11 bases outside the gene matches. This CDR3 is CSVEGTGGRSNYGYTF. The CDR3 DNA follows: TGCAGCGTAGAGGGGACAGGGGGGAGGTCCAACTATGGCTACACCTTC.

CDR3 in amino acids: CACPFPGTQGLYGYTF. CDR3 bases: TGTGCCTGTCCCTTCCCCGGGACCCAGGGGCTCTATGGCTACACCTTC. The rearrangement uses TRBV30 and TRBJ1-2; D is possibly TRBD1 (6 bases). The CDR3 contains 16 residues. CDR1 and CDR2 from the germline V gene are GTSNPN and SVGIG (reference sequence). Trimming removed 6 bases from V and 4 bases from J, with 24 bases in between.

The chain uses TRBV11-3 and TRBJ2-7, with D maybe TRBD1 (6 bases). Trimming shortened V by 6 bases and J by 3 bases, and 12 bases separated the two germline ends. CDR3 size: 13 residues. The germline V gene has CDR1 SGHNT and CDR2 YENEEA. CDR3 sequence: CASSVEGDYEQYF. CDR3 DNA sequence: TGTGCCAGCAGTGTTGAGGGGGACTACGAGCAGTACTTC.

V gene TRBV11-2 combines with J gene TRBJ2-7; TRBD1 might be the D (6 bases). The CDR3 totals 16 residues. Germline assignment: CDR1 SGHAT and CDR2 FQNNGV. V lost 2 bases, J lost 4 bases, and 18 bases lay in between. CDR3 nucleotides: TGTGCCAGCAGCTTATTTGGGGGCATTACAAATTACGAGCAGTACTTC. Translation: CASSLFGGITNYEQYF. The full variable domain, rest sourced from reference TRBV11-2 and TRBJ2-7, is EAGVAQSPRYKIIEKRQSVAFWCNPISGHATLYWYQQILGQGPKLLIQFQNNGVVDDSQLPKDRFSAERLKGVDSTLKIQPAKLEDSAVYLCASSLFGGITNYEQYFGPGTRLTVT.

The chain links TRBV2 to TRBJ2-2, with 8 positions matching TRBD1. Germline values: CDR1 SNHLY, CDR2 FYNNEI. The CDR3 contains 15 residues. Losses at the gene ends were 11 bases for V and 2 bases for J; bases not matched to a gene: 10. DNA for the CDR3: TGTGCCTCACAGGGGGTCACGATCAACACCGGGGAGCTGTTTTTT. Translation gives CASQGVTINTGELFF.

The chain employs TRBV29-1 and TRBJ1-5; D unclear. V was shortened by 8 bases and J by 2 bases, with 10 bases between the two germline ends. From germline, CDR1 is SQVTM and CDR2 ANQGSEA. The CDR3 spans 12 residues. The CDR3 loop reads CSKNEGNQPQHF. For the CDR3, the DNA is TGCAGCAAAAACGAAGGCAATCAGCCCCAGCATTTT.